Listed here are 30 T cell receptor beta chains from one sample, sequenced in a study of blood T cells in healthy people across ages (dated by TCRdb to between 2014 and 2017). The library was built by means of 5' RACE. The data were produced on an Illumina HiSeq 2500. The second PCR ran for about 7 to 11 cycles and used a J-beta primer mix along with a sample-barcoded 5' primer. Through fastp at Q25 and MiXCR, TCRdb rebuilt clones from the public reads, retaining in-frame beta chains. Rows with a matching CDR3 protein are joined into one entry that keeps the most common DNA and genes. The sample table holds roughly 1,000,000 distinct CDR3 sequences, of which about 25% were seen once. The ten largest clones represent approximately 0.71% of the sample. These data were also reused for a study on T cells of mothers and their children.

The sequenced material came from blood. All receptors derive from a girl aged 2-10 years in good health.

The chain uses TRBV5-1 and TRBJ2-4; D is perhaps TRBD1 or TRBD2 (5 bases each). With 4 bases removed from V and 8 bases from J, the gap between germline ends came to 16 bases. Per germline, CDR1 SGHRS and CDR2 YFSETQ. This CDR3 has 14 amino acids. The CDR3 DNA is TGCGCCAGCAGCGTGGGGGACCAAAGGGACATTCAGTACTTC. Protein: CASSVGDQRDIQYF.

This clonotype was picked up many times. This chain links TRBV15 with TRBJ2-5, with D uncertain. V shed 0 bases and J shed 2 bases, with 4 bases lying between them. CDR3 length: 13 residues. Germline V gene lookup returns CDR1 LNHNV and CDR2 YYDKDF (reference sequence). In DNA, the CDR3 is TGTGCCACCAGCAGAGATCTGCAAGAGACCCAGTACTTC. Its translation: CATSRDLQETQYF.

The genes are TRBV7-9 and TRBJ1-2; tentatively, D is TRBD1 (5 bases). The CDR3 has 16 residues. CDR1 is SEHNR and CDR2 is FQNEAQ in the germline V gene (reference sequence). Deletions cut 5 bases from V and 0 bases from J, with 16 bases between. The CDR3 DNA is TGTGCCAGCAGCAACTCCCTGACAGCGGCTAACTATGGCTACACCTTC. This sequence encodes CASSNSLTAANYGYTF.

The chain carries TRBV7-3 and TRBJ2-7; possibly TRBD2 for D (6 bases). The J call may be faulty, since TRBJ2-5 better matches the DNA end. CDR1 SGHTA and CDR2 FQGTGA come from the germline V gene. This CDR3 has 14 residues. CDR3 residues: CASSSVGGGETQYF. DNA of the CDR3: TGTGCCAGCAGCTCTGTGGGAGGTGGAGAGACCCAGTACTTC.

The CDR3 is CASSQPGQDQETQYF. In DNA, the CDR3 is TGTGCCAGCAGCCAACCGGGACAAGACCAAGAGACCCAGTACTTC. V gene TRBV7-9 combines with J gene TRBJ2-5; tentative D call: TRBD1 (6 bases). The length of the CDR3 is 15 residues. V was clipped by 5 bases and J by 0 bases, with 13 bases between them. CDR1 and CDR2 from the germline V gene are SEHNR and FQNEAQ (reference sequence).

This clonotype was recorded once. The chain employs TRBV18 and TRBJ1-1; the D is unclear. The CDR3 totals 14 residues. The germline V and J ends were trimmed by 3 bases and 2 bases, with 10 bases remaining between them. Germline lookup yields CDR1 KGHSH and CDR2 LQKENI. The CDR3 sequence is CASSPQHGNTEAFF. The CDR3 DNA sequence: TGTGCCAGCTCACCCCAGCACGGCAACACTGAAGCTTTCTTT.

This clonotype was counted between two and nine times. CDR3 protein: CASSLFRGEAIYKETQYF. CDR3 nucleotide sequence: TGTGCCAGCAGTTTATTCAGGGGGGAGGCAATATATAAAGAGACCCAGTACTTC. The chain links TRBV28 to TRBJ2-5, with a weak D call TRBD1 (7 bases). V dropped 1 base and J dropped 3 bases, with 21 bases sitting between them. This CDR3 contains 18 residues. Looked up from germline, CDR1 is MDHEN and CDR2 is SYDVKM.

This clonotype has more than one count but fewer than ten. The rearrangement joins TRBV7-9 to TRBJ2-5; 10 bases align to TRBD2. The CDR3 contains 16 residues. Germline V gene sequence: CDR1 SEHNR, CDR2 FQNEAQ (reference sequence). V trimming: 3 bases; J trimming: 1 base; junction bases outside the gene matches: 5. The CDR3 DNA reads as TGTGCCAGCAGCTTTTCCAAGCGGGGGGGCCAAGAGACCCAGTACTTC. Its translation is CASSFSKRGGQETQYF.

The chain employs TRBV5-5 and TRBJ2-1; 7 bases are a match to TRBD1. There are 14 residues in the CDR3. CDR1 and CDR2 (germline): SGHKS, YYEKEE (reference sequence). J lost 5 bases, V lost 4 bases, and 6 bases had no gene match. CDR3 DNA sequence: TGTGCCAGCAGCGAAACAACAGGGGACAATGAGCAGTTCTTC. As protein: CASSETTGDNEQFF.

This clonotype has a handful of counts. This rearrangement joins TRBV4-3 to TRBJ1-2; D unresolved. Germline CDR1 reads LGHNA; CDR2 reads YSLEER. The CDR3 loop spans 15 amino acids. Trimming removed 1 base at V and 4 bases at J, with 13 bases between. The DNA for the CDR3 is TGCGCCAGCAGCCAAGCTCCAACACCGTTCTATGGCTACACCTTC. This sequence encodes CASSQAPTPFYGYTF.

In DNA form, the CDR3 reads TGTGCCAGCAGCGTAGGGGTAGCGGGAGGAGAAGAGCAGTACTTC. This codes for CASSVGVAGGEEQYF. The chain is built from TRBV9 and TRBJ2-5; 10 bases agree with TRBD2. The CDR3 extends over 15 amino acids. CDR1 is SGDLS, CDR2 YYNGEE, per germline. Unmatched junction bases numbered 10, after V lost 0 bases and J lost 11 bases. Together with reference TRBV9 and TRBJ2-5, the CDR3 gives the full variable domain: DSGVTQTPKHLITATGQRVTLRCSPRSGDLSVYWYQQSLDQGLQFLIQYYNGEERAKGNILERFSAQQFPDLHSELNLSSLELGDSALYFCASSVGVAGGEEQYFGPGTRLLVL.

The genes are TRBV15 and TRBJ2-1; D remains unclear. The CDR3 consists of 13 residues. Trimming stripped 0 bases from V and 5 bases from J, with 5 bases between. Germline V lookup: CDR1 LNHNV, CDR2 YYDKDF (reference sequence). CDR3 loop: CATSRDRNNEQFF. DNA for the CDR3: TGTGCCACCAGCAGAGACAGAAACAATGAGCAGTTCTTC.

This chain uses TRBV9 with TRBJ2-1; a weak D match, TRBD1 (6 bases). Germline V lookup: CDR1 SGDLS, CDR2 YYNGEE. Trimming left V 0 bases short and J 2 bases short, with 9 bases between. The CDR3 spans 15 residues. CDR3 bases: TGTGCCAGCAGCGTAGACCAGGGGACCTACAATGAGCAGTTCTTC. It encodes CASSVDQGTYNEQFF. The whole variable domain, remainder taken from reference TRBV9 and TRBJ2-1, is DSGVTQTPKHLITATGQRVTLRCSPRSGDLSVYWYQQSLDQGLQFLIQYYNGEERAKGNILERFSAQQFPDLHSELNLSSLELGDSALYFCASSVDQGTYNEQFFGPGTRLTVL.

This clonotype was seen a few times. In DNA form, the CDR3 reads TGCGCCACGCTGACAGGGGCCGAGGACGAGCAGTACTTC. Protein: CATLTGAEDEQYF. This chain links TRBV10-2 with TRBJ2-7, with 8 bases identical to TRBD1. V shed 10 bases and J 5 bases; nucleotides not matched to a gene: 10. This CDR3 comprises 13 residues. CDR1 is WSHSY and CDR2 is SAAADI in the germline V gene.

The sample holds a few counts of this clonotype. The V gene is TRBV9, the J gene TRBJ2-5; tentative D call: TRBD1 (5 bases). TRBJ2-7 matches the DNA end more closely, so the J call is doubtful. This CDR3 region has 16 residues. The germline gives CDR1 SGDLS, CDR2 YYNGEE. The CDR3, as DNA: TGTGCCAGCAGCGAATACGCCTCAGGGTACTCCTACGAGCAGTACTTC. Translated: CASSEYASGYSYEQYF.

This sequence joins TRBV14 and TRBJ2-7; D is ambiguous. With the DNA end fitting TRBJ2-5 better, the J assignment may be wrong. CDR1 SGHDN and CDR2 FVKESK come from the germline V gene. The CDR3 has 15 residues. The CDR3 loop reads CASSQLGLGEETQYF. The CDR3, as DNA: TGTGCCAGCAGCCAGCTAGGATTAGGAGAAGAGACCCAGTACTTC.

The chain has TRBV9 and TRBJ2-5, with no clear D. Trimming left V 0 bases short and J 4 bases short, with 10 bases between. The CDR3 has 14 residues. The germline V gene encodes CDR1 SGDLS and CDR2 YYNGEE. CDR3 nucleotide sequence: TGTGCCAGCAGCGTAGGAGGTACTGGAGAGACCCAGTACTTC. Amino acids: CASSVGGTGETQYF. The full variable domain, in which reference TRBV9 and TRBJ2-5 provide the parts outside the CDR3, is DSGVTQTPKHLITATGQRVTLRCSPRSGDLSVYWYQQSLDQGLQFLIQYYNGEERAKGNILERFSAQQFPDLHSELNLSSLELGDSALYFCASSVGGTGETQYFGPGTRLLVL.

The chain joins TRBV12-3 or TRBV12-4 to TRBJ1-2, with D unresolved. Trimming cost V 6 bases and J 7 bases, with 15 bases left between them. The CDR3 has 13 residues. The CDR3 is CASRSGGVRGYTF. CDR3 nucleotide sequence: TGTGCCAGCAGGAGTGGAGGCGTGCGTGGCTACACCTTC.

CDR3: CASSPPKTGANTGELFF. CDR3 bases: TGTGCCAGCAGCCCCCCTAAGACAGGGGCGAACACCGGGGAGCTGTTTTTT. The chain joins TRBV7-2 to TRBJ2-2; 8 positions match TRBD1. V lost 5 bases, J lost 0 bases, and 8 bases stayed unmatched. The CDR3 sequence is 17 residues long. Germline V gene lookup returns CDR1 SGHTA and CDR2 FQGNSA. The whole variable domain, filled in from reference TRBV7-2 and TRBJ2-2, reads GAGVSQSPSNKVTEKGKDVELRCDPISGHTALYWYRQSLGQGLEFLIYFQGNSAPDKSGLPSDRFSAERTGGSVSTLTIQRTQQEDSAVYLCASSPPKTGANTGELFFGEGSRLTVL.

The chain has TRBV7-8 and TRBJ1-2, with 9 bases matching TRBD1. The ends lost 4 bases at V and 2 bases at J; junction bases unmatched: 5. Germline loops: CDR1 SGHVS, CDR2 FQNEAQ. This CDR3 comprises 15 residues. The DNA of the CDR3 is TGTGCCAGCAGCTCCGGGACAGGGTTAAACTATGGCTACACCTTC. This codes for CASSSGTGLNYGYTF.

This clonotype was recorded a few times. The rearrangement joins TRBV27 to TRBJ2-3, with D perhaps TRBD2 (5 bases). The V and J ends lost 3 bases and 3 bases respectively, with 16 bases between them. The CDR3 is made up of 16 amino acids. Germline V gene sequence: CDR1 MNHEY, CDR2 SMNVEV (reference sequence). Here the CDR3 DNA reads TGTGCCAGCAGTTTTTACGCCAGCGGAGTGACAGATACGCAGTATTTT. Amino acids: CASSFYASGVTDTQYF.

This clonotype turned up a few times. This chain connects TRBV4-2 to TRBJ2-5; 10 bases align to TRBD2. The closer fit of TRBJ2-7 to the DNA end suggests the J call may be wrong. There are 17 residues in the CDR3. Germline V lookup: CDR1 LGHNA, CDR2 YNFKEQ. For the CDR3, the DNA is TGTGCCAGCAGCCAAGATACTAGCGGGGTGAGCTCCTACGAGCAGTACTTC. It translates to CASSQDTSGVSSYEQYF.

This clonotype came up a few times. This chain joins TRBV5-1 and TRBJ2-1, with a tentative D call TRBD1 (6 bases). V was clipped by 4 bases and J by 2 bases, with 10 bases between them. The germline V gene has CDR1 SGHRS and CDR2 YFSETQ. This CDR3 comprises 14 residues. CDR3 nucleotides: TGCGCCAGCAGCACCTGGACAGCCTACAATGAGCAGTTCTTC. Protein sequence: CASSTWTAYNEQFF.

This chain joins TRBV9 and TRBJ2-1; 7 bases map to TRBD1. Trimming removed 4 bases from V and 2 bases from J; junction bases left unmatched: 9. This CDR3 has 16 amino acids. Germline V gene sequence: CDR1 SGDLS, CDR2 YYNGEE. The CDR3: CASSPRADRAYNEQFF. The CDR3 region has the DNA TGTGCCAGCAGCCCCCGGGCTGACAGGGCCTACAATGAGCAGTTCTTC.

This clonotype has a handful of counts. At one end, the junction sequence differs from germline, possibly due to a read error. The chain links TRBV20-1 to TRBJ2-5, with a possible D match to TRBD2 (5 bases). Per the germline V gene, CDR1 is DFQATT and CDR2 is SNEGSKA (reference sequence). The CDR3 totals 13 residues. The CDR3 bases are TGCAGTGCTAGAGAGCCGGGAAAAGAGACCCTGTACTTC. Protein product: CSAREPGKETLYF.

The chain links TRBV20-1 to TRBJ1-2; tentatively, D is TRBD1 (6 bases). Germline V CDR1 and CDR2: DFQATT, SNEGSKA (reference sequence). V lost 5 bases to trimming and J lost 4 bases, with 14 bases between them. This CDR3 is 13 amino acids long. Written as DNA, the CDR3 is TGCAGTGCTGGACCGGACAGCCGCTATGGCTACACCTTC. Translation gives CSAGPDSRYGYTF.

This clonotype was detected a few times. CDR3 coding DNA: TGCAGCGTTGAAGAAGCCGGGGCCGGGGCCAACGTCCTGACTTTC. Residues: CSVEEAGAGANVLTF. The chain links TRBV29-1 to TRBJ2-6; D may correspond to TRBD1 or TRBD2 (5 bases each). Trimming left V 0 bases short and J 4 bases short, with 10 bases between. This CDR3 spans 15 amino acids. Germline CDR1 is SQVTM and CDR2 is ANQGSEA.

This sequence joins TRBV27 and TRBJ1-2, with D possibly TRBD1 on 6 matching bases. The CDR3 runs to 13 residues. The V end lost 3 bases, the J end lost 8 bases, and 13 bases lay between the germline ends. The germline V gene encodes CDR1 MNHEY and CDR2 SMNVEV (reference sequence). The CDR3 loop reads CASSFLRGEGYTF. CDR3 in DNA: TGTGCCAGCAGTTTCCTAAGGGGGGAAGGCTACACCTTC.

The J gene is TRBJ2-7, the V gene TRBV7-9; D uncertain. V shed 2 bases and J shed 0 bases, with 11 bases lying between them. Germline V gene sequence: CDR1 SEHNR, CDR2 FQNEAQ (reference sequence). The CDR3 runs to 15 residues. Written as DNA, the CDR3 is TGTGCCAGCAGCTTAACAACAGCGCTCTCCTACGAGCAGTACTTC. It translates to CASSLTTALSYEQYF.

The chain uses TRBV29-1 and TRBJ2-7; D tentatively fits TRBD1 or TRBD2 (5 bases each). V lost 3 bases to trimming and J lost 0 bases, with 15 bases between them. The CDR3 runs to 15 residues. The germline CDR1 and CDR2 sequences are SQVTM and ANQGSEA. CDR3 DNA sequence: TGCAGCGTTGAGCGTGACGTTGGGGGCTCCTACGAGCAGTACTTC. Amino acid sequence: CSVERDVGGSYEQYF.